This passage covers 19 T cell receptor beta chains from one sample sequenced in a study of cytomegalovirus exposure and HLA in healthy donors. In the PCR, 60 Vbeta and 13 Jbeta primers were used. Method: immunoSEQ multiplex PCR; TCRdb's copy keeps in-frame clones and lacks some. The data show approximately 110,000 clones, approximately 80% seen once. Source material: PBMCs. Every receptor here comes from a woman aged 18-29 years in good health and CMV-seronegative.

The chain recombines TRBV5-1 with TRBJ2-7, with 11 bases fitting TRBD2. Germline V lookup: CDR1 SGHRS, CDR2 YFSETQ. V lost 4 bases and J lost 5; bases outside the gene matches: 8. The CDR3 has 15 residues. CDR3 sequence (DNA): TGCGCCAGCAGCCTTCCTAGCGGGAGGAGTAACGAGCAGTACTTC. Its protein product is CASSLPSGRSNEQYF.

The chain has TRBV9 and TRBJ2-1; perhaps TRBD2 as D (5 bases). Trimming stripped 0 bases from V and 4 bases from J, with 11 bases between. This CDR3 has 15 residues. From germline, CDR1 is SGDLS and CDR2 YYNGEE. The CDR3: CASSVELGPYNEQFF. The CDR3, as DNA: TGTGCCAGCAGCGTAGAACTAGGGCCATACAATGAGCAGTTCTTC.

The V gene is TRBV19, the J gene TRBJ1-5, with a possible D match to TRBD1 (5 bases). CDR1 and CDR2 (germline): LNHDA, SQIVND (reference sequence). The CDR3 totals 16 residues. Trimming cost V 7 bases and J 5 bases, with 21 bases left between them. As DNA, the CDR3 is TGTGCCAGTAATGGCGCCGACCAAAAGGGGCATCAGCCCCAGCATTTT. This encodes CASNGADQKGHQPQHF. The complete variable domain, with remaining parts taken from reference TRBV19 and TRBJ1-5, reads DGGITQSPKYLFRKEGQNVTLSCEQNLNHDAMYWYRQDPGQGLRLIYYSQIVNDFQKGDIAEGYSVSREKKESFPLTVTSAQKNPTAFYLCASNGADQKGHQPQHFGDGTRLSIL.

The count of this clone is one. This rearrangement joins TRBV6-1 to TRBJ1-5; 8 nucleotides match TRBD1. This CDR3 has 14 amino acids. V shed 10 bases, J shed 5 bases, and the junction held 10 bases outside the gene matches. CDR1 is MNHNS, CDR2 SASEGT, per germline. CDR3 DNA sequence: TGTGCCACCGACGGACAGGGATCCGATCAGCCCCAGCATTTT. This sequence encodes CATDGQGSDQPQHF.

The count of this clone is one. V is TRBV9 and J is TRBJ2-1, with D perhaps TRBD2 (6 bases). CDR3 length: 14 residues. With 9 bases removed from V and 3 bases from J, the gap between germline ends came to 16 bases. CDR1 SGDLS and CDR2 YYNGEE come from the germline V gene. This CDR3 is CATVVFGGYNEQFF. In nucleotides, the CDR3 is TGTGCCACCGTGGTTTTCGGGGGCTACAATGAGCAGTTCTTC. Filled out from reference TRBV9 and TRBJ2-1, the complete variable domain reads DSGVTQTPKHLITATGQRVTLRCSPRSGDLSVYWYQQSLDQGLQFLIQYYNGEERAKGNILERFSAQQFPDLHSELNLSSLELGDSALYFCATVVFGGYNEQFFGPGTRLTVL.

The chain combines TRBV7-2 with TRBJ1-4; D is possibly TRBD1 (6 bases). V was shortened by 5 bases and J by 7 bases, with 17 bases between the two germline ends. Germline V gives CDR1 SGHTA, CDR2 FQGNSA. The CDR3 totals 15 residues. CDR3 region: CASSRRGPLGEKLFF. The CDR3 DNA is TGTGCCAGCAGCCGCAGGGGCCCCCTAGGTGAAAAACTGTTTTTT.

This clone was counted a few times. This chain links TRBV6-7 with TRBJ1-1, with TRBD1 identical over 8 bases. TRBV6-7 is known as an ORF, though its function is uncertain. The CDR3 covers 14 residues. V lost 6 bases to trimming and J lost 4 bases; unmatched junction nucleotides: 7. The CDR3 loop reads CASRTGGGTTEAFF. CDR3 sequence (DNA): TGTGCCAGCAGAACAGGGGGAGGGACCACTGAAGCTTTCTTT.

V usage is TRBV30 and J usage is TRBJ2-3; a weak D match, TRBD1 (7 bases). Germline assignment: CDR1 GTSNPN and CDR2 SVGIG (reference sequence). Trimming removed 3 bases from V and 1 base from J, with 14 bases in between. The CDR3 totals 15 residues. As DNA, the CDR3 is TGTGCCTGGAGCCCACGCAGGGGGGGCACAGATACGCAGTATTTT. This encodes CAWSPRRGGTDTQYF.

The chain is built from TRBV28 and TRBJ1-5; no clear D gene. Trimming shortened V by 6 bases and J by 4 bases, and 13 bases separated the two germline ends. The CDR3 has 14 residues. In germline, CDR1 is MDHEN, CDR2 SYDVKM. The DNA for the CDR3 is TGTGCCAGCAGCTACCTTCTTTCTAATCAGCCCCAGCATTTT. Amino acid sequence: CASSYLLSNQPQHF.

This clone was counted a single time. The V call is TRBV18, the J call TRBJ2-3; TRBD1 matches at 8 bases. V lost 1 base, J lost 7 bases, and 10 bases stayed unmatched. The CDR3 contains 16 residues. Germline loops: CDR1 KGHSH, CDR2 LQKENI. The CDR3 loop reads CASSPQPQGASYTQYF. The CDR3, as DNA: TGTGCCAGCTCACCACAGCCCCAGGGGGCATCGTATACGCAGTATTTT.

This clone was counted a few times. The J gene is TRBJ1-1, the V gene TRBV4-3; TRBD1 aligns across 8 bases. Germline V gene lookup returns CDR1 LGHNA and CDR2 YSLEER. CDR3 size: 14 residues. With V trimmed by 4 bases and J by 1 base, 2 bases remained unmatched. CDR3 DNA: TGCGCCAGCAGCCGCGGGACAGGGAACACTGAAGCTTTCTTT. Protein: CASSRGTGNTEAFF.

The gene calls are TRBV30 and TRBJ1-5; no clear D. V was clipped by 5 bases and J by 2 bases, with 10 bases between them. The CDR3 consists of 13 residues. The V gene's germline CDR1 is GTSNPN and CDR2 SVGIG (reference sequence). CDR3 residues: CAWEGGGNQPQHF. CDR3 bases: TGTGCCTGGGAGGGTGGGGGCAATCAGCCCCAGCATTTT.

The CDR3 DNA sequence: TGTGCCAGTAGTAGATCCCCCCAGGGCCGCGCGAACACTGAAGCTTTCTTT. Translation: CASSRSPQGRANTEAFF. The chain has TRBV19 and TRBJ1-1, with D maybe TRBD1 (5 bases). The CDR3 runs 17 residues. Trimming pared 4 bases from V and 1 base from J, leaving 19 bases between. CDR1 and CDR2 (germline): LNHDA, SQIVND (reference sequence). The variable domain in full, completed from reference TRBV19 and TRBJ1-1, reads DGGITQSPKYLFRKEGQNVTLSCEQNLNHDAMYWYRQDPGQGLRLIYYSQIVNDFQKGDIAEGYSVSREKKESFPLTVTSAQKNPTAFYLCASSRSPQGRANTEAFFGQGTRLTVV.

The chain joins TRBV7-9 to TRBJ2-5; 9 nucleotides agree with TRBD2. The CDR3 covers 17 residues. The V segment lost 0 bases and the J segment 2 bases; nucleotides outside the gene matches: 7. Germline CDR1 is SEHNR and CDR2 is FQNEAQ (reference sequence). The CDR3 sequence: CASSLAETSGGQETQYF. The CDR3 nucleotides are TGTGCCAGCAGCTTAGCGGAGACGAGCGGGGGGCAAGAGACCCAGTACTTC.

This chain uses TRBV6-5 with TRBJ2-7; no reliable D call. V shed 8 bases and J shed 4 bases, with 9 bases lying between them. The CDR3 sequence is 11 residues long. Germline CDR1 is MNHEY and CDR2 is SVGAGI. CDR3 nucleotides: TGTGCCAGCGGTAGAGAATACGAGCAGTACTTC. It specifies CASGREYEQYF.

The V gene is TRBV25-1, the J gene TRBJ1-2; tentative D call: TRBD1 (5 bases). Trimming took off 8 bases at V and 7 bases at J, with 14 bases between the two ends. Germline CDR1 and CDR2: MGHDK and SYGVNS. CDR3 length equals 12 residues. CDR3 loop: CASSLGGGGYTF. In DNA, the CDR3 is TGTGCCAGCTCCCTCGGGGGGGGTGGCTACACCTTC.

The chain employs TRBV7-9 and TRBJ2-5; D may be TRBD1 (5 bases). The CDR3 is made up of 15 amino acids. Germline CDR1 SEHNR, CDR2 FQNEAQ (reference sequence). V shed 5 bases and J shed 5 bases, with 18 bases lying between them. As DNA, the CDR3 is TGTGCCAGCAGCCCCGCCGCTGGGGCGCCTGAGACCCAGTACTTC. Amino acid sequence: CASSPAAGAPETQYF.

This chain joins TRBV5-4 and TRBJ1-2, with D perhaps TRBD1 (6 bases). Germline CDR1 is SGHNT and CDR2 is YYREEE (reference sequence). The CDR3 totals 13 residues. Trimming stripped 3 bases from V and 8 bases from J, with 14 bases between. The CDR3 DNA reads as TGTGCCAGCAGCTCGACAGGCGTAGCCGGCTACACCTTC. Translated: CASSSTGVAGYTF. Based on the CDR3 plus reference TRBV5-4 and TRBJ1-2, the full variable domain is ETGVTQSPTHLIKTRGQQVTLRCSSQSGHNTVSWYQQALGQGPQFIFQYYREEENGRGNFPPRFSGLQFPNYSSELNVNALELDDSALYLCASSSTGVAGYTFGSGTRLTVV.

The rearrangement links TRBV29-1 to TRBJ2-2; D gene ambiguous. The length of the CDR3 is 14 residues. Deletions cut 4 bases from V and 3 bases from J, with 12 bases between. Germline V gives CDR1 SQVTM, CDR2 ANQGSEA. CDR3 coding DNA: TGCAGCGTTGGTGGAGCAGACTACACCGGGGAGCTGTTTTTT. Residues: CSVGGADYTGELFF.